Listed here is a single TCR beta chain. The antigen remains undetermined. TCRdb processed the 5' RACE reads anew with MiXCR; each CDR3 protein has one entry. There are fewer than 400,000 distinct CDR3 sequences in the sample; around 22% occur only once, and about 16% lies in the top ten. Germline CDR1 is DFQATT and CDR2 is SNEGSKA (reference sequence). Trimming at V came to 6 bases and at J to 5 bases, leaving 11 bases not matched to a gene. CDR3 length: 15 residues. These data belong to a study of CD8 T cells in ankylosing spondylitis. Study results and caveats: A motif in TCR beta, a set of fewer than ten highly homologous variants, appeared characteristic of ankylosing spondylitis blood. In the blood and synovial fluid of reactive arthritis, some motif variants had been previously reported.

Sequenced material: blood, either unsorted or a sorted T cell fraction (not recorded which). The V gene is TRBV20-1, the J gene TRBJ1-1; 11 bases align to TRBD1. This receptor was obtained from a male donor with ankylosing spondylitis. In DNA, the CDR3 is TGCAGTGCCCCGGGGACAGGGGGTCAATGGACTGAAGCTTTCTTT. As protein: CSAPGTGGQWTEAFF.